Below are 10 T cell receptor beta chains sequenced from a single sample in a study of sequential checkpoint blockade in melanoma. Documented treatment: randomized to nivolumab then ipilimumab (arm A) or the reverse (arm B). The table came from immunoSEQ multiplex PCR; TCRdb's copy has only in-frame clones and leaves some out. The sample lists around 6,000 clones; 15% to 20% were seen once. The sample in question was tumor tissue (inferred from file names), obtained from a patient given nivolumab and ipilimumab in sequence. These receptors originate from a human donor with melanoma.

In its sample, this clone was seen a few times. The CDR3 bases are TGTGCCAGCAGTTACGGTCGAATTGGACTAGCCAATACGCAGTATTTT. It is translated as CASSYGRIGLANTQYF. V usage is TRBV6-8 and J usage is TRBJ2-3, with 8 bases matching TRBD2. Germline trimming cut 2 bases from V and 7 bases from J; bases unmatched to any gene: 11. CDR1 and CDR2 from the germline V gene are MNHGY and SAAAGT. The CDR3 is 16 residues long.

This clone was recorded a few times. V and J are TRBV7-7 and TRBJ2-1; 7 bases line up with TRBD2. Germline lookup yields CDR1 SSHAT and CDR2 FNYEAQ (reference sequence). V dropped 1 base and J dropped 2; count of bases not matched to a gene: 2. This CDR3 is 15 amino acids long. In DNA, the CDR3 is TGTGCCAGCAGCTTAGTAGCGGGCCCCTACAATGAGCAGTTCTTC. It is translated as CASSLVAGPYNEQFF.

The sample holds many counts of this clone. The V gene is TRBV11-3, the J gene TRBJ2-7, with 9 positions matching TRBD2. The CDR3 contains 16 residues. Trimming took 3 bases from V and 5 from J; bases not matched to a gene: 11. CDR1 and CDR2 (germline): SGHNT, YENEEA. The CDR3 nucleotides are TGTGCCAGCAGCTTTTTCGCGGGGGGGCTAGTCAACGAGCAGTACTTC. Translating it yields CASSFFAGGLVNEQYF.

This clone was observed a few times. This chain joins TRBV9 and TRBJ2-3; 9 bases line up with TRBD2. Germline trimming cut 6 bases from V and 3 bases from J; bases unmatched to any gene: 8. CDR1 and CDR2 from the germline V gene are SGDLS and YYNGEE. The CDR3 is 15 residues long. The CDR3 region has the DNA TGTGCCAGCAACGACCTAGCGGGACGGACAGATACGCAGTATTTT. Its translation: CASNDLAGRTDTQYF.

There are a few counts of this clone. The CDR3 protein is CAWRGAALEQYF. DNA of the CDR3: TGTGCCTGGAGGGGGGCAGCCTTGGAGCAGTACTTC. This chain links TRBV30 with TRBJ2-7; maybe TRBD1 (6 bases). The CDR3 contains 12 residues. V lost 3 bases to trimming and J lost 7 bases, with 13 bases between them. Looked up from germline, CDR1 is GTSNPN and CDR2 is SVGIG (reference sequence).

The rearrangement uses TRBV30 and TRBJ1-3; D not certain. The CDR3 length is 14 residues. Germline lookup yields CDR1 GTSNPN and CDR2 SVGIG (reference sequence). V was shortened by 5 bases and J by 0 bases, with 11 bases between the two germline ends. The CDR3 region is CAWGPWGSGNTIYF. CDR3 nucleotides: TGTGCCTGGGGCCCCTGGGGCTCTGGAAACACCATATATTTT.

The DNA of the CDR3 is TGTGCCTGCAGCGGGTCCCTAGGCGAGCAGTACTTC. Translating it yields CACSGSLGEQYF. The chain links TRBV30 to TRBJ2-7; tentatively, D is TRBD2 (6 bases). Germline CDR1 is GTSNPN and CDR2 is SVGIG (reference sequence). V was pared by 6 bases and J by 6 bases, with 15 bases between. The length of the CDR3 is 12 residues.

The rearrangement joins TRBV19 to TRBJ2-5; TRBD2 matches at 7 bases. V shed 7 bases and J 5 bases; nucleotides not matched to a gene: 7. CDR3 size: 13 residues. Germline V gives CDR1 LNHDA, CDR2 SQIVND (reference sequence). The CDR3 region has the DNA TGTGCCAGTAAAGCGGGACCGGGGGAGACCCAGTACTTC. Encoded protein: CASKAGPGETQYF.

This clone was picked up a small number of times. This sequence joins TRBV7-8 and TRBJ1-4; the D gene is possibly TRBD1 (5 bases). Trimming removed 1 base at V and 8 bases at J, with 8 bases between. Germline CDR1 and CDR2: SGHVS and FQNEAQ. The CDR3 extends over 13 amino acids. The CDR3 nucleotides are TGTGCCAGCAGCTTAGGGGGCAAGGAAAAACTGTTTTTT. As protein: CASSLGGKEKLFF.

V usage is TRBV25-1 and J usage is TRBJ2-7, with 8 bases aligning to TRBD1. V shed 5 bases, J shed 4 bases, and the junction held 7 bases outside the gene matches. This CDR3 contains 14 residues. Germline-derived CDR1 and CDR2 are MGHDK and SYGVNS. The CDR3 DNA is TGTGCCAGCAGTACCGGGACAGGAGGTTACGAGCAGTACTTC. Residues: CASSTGTGGYEQYF.